This T cell receptor beta chain was sequenced in a study of T-cell memory formation after mild COVID-19. This clonotype was picked up a small number of times. Its antigen is unidentified. In germline, CDR1 is SGHRS, CDR2 YFSETQ. CDR3 length: 15 residues. Trimming removed 2 bases from V and 7 bases from J, with 16 bases in between. Study observations and caveats: Some SARS-CoV-2-responding clones were already detected in memory before infection.

5'RACE primed from the constant segment yielded TCR alpha and TCR beta cDNA libraries bearing sample barcodes and UMIs. TCRdb re-analysed the 5' RACE reads in MiXCR, keeping a single row per CDR3 protein. Among a few hundred thousand distinct CDR3 sequences listed, under 30% were seen once. Sequencing was performed on PBMCs or a T cell subset sorted from them (not recorded which). This sequence joins TRBV5-1 and TRBJ2-1, with a possible D match to TRBD1 (6 bases). This receptor was obtained from an adult woman who had mild COVID-19 (a few samples of this study predate the infection). Cell type and time point are not known. The CDR3 is CASSFGTIATNEQFF. The CDR3 DNA follows: TGCGCCAGCAGCTTCGGGACAATTGCGACGAATGAGCAGTTCTTC. Variable domain in full (rest from reference TRBV5-1 and TRBJ2-1): KAGVTQTPRYLIKTRGQQVTLSCSPISGHRSVSWYQQTPGQGLQFLFEYFSETQRNKGNFPGRFSGRQFSNSRSEMNVSTLELGDSALYLCASSFGTIATNEQFFGPGTRLTVL.